A single sample is the source of the 15 T cell receptor beta chains below, sequenced in a study of cytomegalovirus exposure and HLA in healthy donors (TCRdb year 2017). Preparation of the library involved the immunoSEQ multiplex PCR assay. A mixture of 60 forward primers for TCR Vbeta segments and 13 reverse primers for TCR Jbeta segments was used in the multiplex PCR. The source is immuneACCESS, and TCRdb retained only in-frame sequences with V and J called. Part of the clones is not carried over; for the studies checked, unresolved V genes explain less than half of this, and the remainder is unexplained. The sample records approximately 140,000 clones, roughly 80% of which are singletons. 8.8% of the sample lies in the top ten. Sequencing was done on a sample of PBMCs. Receptors originate from a woman between 45 and 65 years old in good health and CMV-seropositive.

This chain uses TRBV6-5 with TRBJ2-5; TRBD2 might be the D (6 bases). CDR1 is MNHEY and CDR2 is SVGAGI in the germline V gene. V lost 2 bases to trimming and J lost 5 bases, with 9 bases between them. The CDR3 runs 13 residues. As DNA, the CDR3 is TGTGCCAGCAGTTACCCCGGGGGTGAGACCCAGTACTTC. Translating it yields CASSYPGGETQYF.

This clone was counted between two and nine times. The J gene is TRBJ2-7, the V gene TRBV20-1; D is possibly TRBD1 (5 bases). CDR1 DFQATT and CDR2 SNEGSKA come from the germline V gene (reference sequence). Trimming took 6 bases from V and 3 from J, leaving 9 bases between them. This CDR3 has 11 residues. The CDR3 loop is CSAGRGYEQYF. CDR3 DNA sequence: TGCAGTGCAGGAAGGGGCTACGAGCAGTACTTC.

The chain couples TRBV12-5 to TRBJ1-1, with 8 bases aligning to TRBD1. The CDR3 has 18 amino acids. Trimming at V came to 1 base and at J to 5 bases, leaving 15 bases not matched to a gene. CDR1 is LGHNT, CDR2 FRNRAP, per germline. The CDR3 DNA reads TGTGCTAGTGGTTTGGGCTCAGGGGGGGACAGGCGACGGACTGAAGCTTTCTTT. It yields the protein CASGLGSGGDRRRTEAFF.

The chain is built from TRBV28 and TRBJ1-2; D gene unclear. The CDR3 has 16 amino acids. The V end was cut by 5 bases, the J end by 0 bases, with 16 bases between. Germline V CDR1 and CDR2: MDHEN, SYDVKM. The CDR3 coding sequence is TGTGCCAGCAGTGCCCCCGGGAGAAGGGCTAACTATGGCTACACCTTC. Translating gives CASSAPGRRANYGYTF.

The rearrangement joins TRBV5-4 to TRBJ1-1; no reliable D call. Deletions cut 1 base from V and 1 base from J, with 8 bases between. This CDR3 has 14 residues. Germline V gene sequence: CDR1 SGHNT, CDR2 YYREEE (reference sequence). The DNA for the CDR3 is TGTGCCAGCAGCTTGACGGGAAAGAACACTGAAGCTTTCTTT. Its protein is CASSLTGKNTEAFF.

The V call is TRBV27, the J call TRBJ1-2, with 7 bases identical to TRBD1. This CDR3 is built from 13 residues. Germline CDR1 is MNHEY and CDR2 is SMNVEV (reference sequence). Germline trimming cut 3 bases from V and 7 bases from J; bases unmatched to any gene: 5. For the CDR3, the DNA is TGTGCCAGCAGTTTTGACAGGGATAGTGGCTACACCTTC. It codes for CASSFDRDSGYTF.

The gene calls are TRBV4-3 and TRBJ2-5, with a weak D call TRBD2 (6 bases). The CDR3 spans 15 residues. V gave up 1 base and J gave up 1 base, with 10 bases separating them. Germline-derived CDR1 and CDR2 are LGHNA and YSLEER. The CDR3 sequence is CASSQVFGGQETQYF. The CDR3 bases are TGCGCCAGCAGCCAAGTATTCGGGGGCCAAGAGACCCAGTACTTC.

The chain employs TRBV28 and TRBJ2-3; 7 bases agree with TRBD2. CDR1 MDHEN and CDR2 SYDVKM come from the germline V gene. After removal of 2 bases from V and 2 bases from J, the junction contained 13 bases not matched to a gene. CDR3 size: 18 residues. The CDR3 DNA sequence: TGTGCCAGCAGTTTACCGAGAGGCGCGGGGGTTCCCACAGATACGCAGTATTTT. Its translation: CASSLPRGAGVPTDTQYF.

The chain combines TRBV5-1 with TRBJ2-7; the match to TRBD2 covers 7 bases. The length of the CDR3 is 13 residues. J was trimmed by 6 bases and V by 0 bases; bases with no gene match: 3. Germline V gives CDR1 SGHRS, CDR2 YFSETQ. The CDR3 nucleotides are TGCGCCAGCAGCTTGGGCGGGGGTCGCGAGCAGTACTTC. Translated: CASSLGGGREQYF.

The rearrangement uses TRBV5-1 and TRBJ2-1; TRBD2 is a possible D gene (6 bases). V lost 4 bases, J lost 8 bases, and 22 bases lay in between. This CDR3 region has 16 residues. Germline CDR1 is SGHRS and CDR2 is YFSETQ. CDR3 sequence reads: CASSHNGPGGADEQFF. The CDR3 nucleotides are TGCGCCAGCAGCCATAACGGACCCGGGGGAGCGGATGAGCAGTTCTTC.

This chain uses TRBV20-1 with TRBJ1-2; D gene ambiguous. V was pared by 6 bases and J by 3 bases, with 5 bases between. Germline CDR1 is DFQATT and CDR2 is SNEGSKA (reference sequence). The CDR3 has 10 amino acids. The CDR3 DNA reads as TGCAGTGCGGGCGACTATGGCTACACCTTC. It specifies CSAGDYGYTF.

The chain combines TRBV19 with TRBJ1-5, with no clear D. Germline-derived CDR1 and CDR2 are LNHDA and SQIVND (reference sequence). The CDR3 is 13 amino acids. V was cut by 5 bases and J by 5 bases, with 10 bases left in between. As DNA, the CDR3 is TGTGCCAGTAGTTCCACCGGGGATCAGCCCCAGCATTTT. Translation: CASSSTGDQPQHF. Full variable domain (missing parts from reference TRBV19 and TRBJ1-5): DGGITQSPKYLFRKEGQNVTLSCEQNLNHDAMYWYRQDPGQGLRLIYYSQIVNDFQKGDIAEGYSVSREKKESFPLTVTSAQKNPTAFYLCASSSTGDQPQHFGDGTRLSIL.

This rearrangement joins TRBV30 to TRBJ2-1; no reliable D call. CDR3 length: 14 residues. Germline loops: CDR1 GTSNPN, CDR2 SVGIG (reference sequence). V was shortened by 8 bases and J by 0 bases, with 14 bases between the two germline ends. The CDR3 reads CAQMKQSSYNEQFF. The CDR3 DNA follows: TGTGCCCAAATGAAACAGAGCTCCTACAATGAGCAGTTCTTC.

This clone was detected a few times. The chain links TRBV5-1 to TRBJ1-1; TRBD1 agrees at 7 bases. Trimming cost V 4 bases and J 5 bases; bases outside gene matches: 5. There are 13 residues in the CDR3. Per the germline V gene, CDR1 is SGHRS and CDR2 is YFSETQ. The CDR3 DNA reads TGCGCCAGCAGCATTACAGGGGATACTGAAGCTTTCTTT. Translated: CASSITGDTEAFF.

The chain links TRBV7-8 to TRBJ2-3; TRBD2 might be the D (6 bases). The CDR3 runs to 14 residues. The V gene lost 6 bases and the J gene lost 3 bases, with 13 bases spanning the gap. The germline gives CDR1 SGHVS, CDR2 FQNEAQ. The CDR3 DNA reads TGTGCCAGCAGGAGGACCGCGGGGACAGATACGCAGTATTTT. Its protein product is CASRRTAGTDTQYF.